The source of this TCR beta chain is a study of CD8 T cells in Susac syndrome. After extraction with the RNeasy kit, roughly 0.45 to 1 ug of the RNA was reverse transcribed using random hexamers. TCRdb analysed the immunoSEQ multiplex PCR reads with MiXCR anew, one entry per CDR3 protein. Of some 400,000 distinct CDR3 sequences in the sample, 75% to 90% are singletons; the top ten hold 0.09% to 0.15%. The CDR3 spans 14 residues. V dropped 6 bases and J dropped 2 bases, with 13 bases sitting between them. CDR1 is SNHLY and CDR2 is FYNNEI in the germline V gene. CD8+ and CD4+ T cells circulating in blood were sequenced for TCR beta. The multiple sclerosis control group consisted of treatment-naive patients whose relapsing-remitting disease, which was either stable or active, fulfilled revised McDonald criteria.

The receptor was derived from a human donor with multiple sclerosis. The sample was CD8+ T cells from PBMCs. This chain uses TRBV2 with TRBJ2-5; D may be TRBD1 (6 bases). CDR3: CASSEPDSQETQYF. DNA for the CDR3: TGTGCCAGCAGCGAACCGGACAGTCAAGAGACCCAGTACTTC.